This T cell receptor (beta chain) was sequenced for a study of post-analysis software for immune sequencing data. Background on the study: There were relapsing-remitting, secondary progressive and progressive-relapsing multiple sclerosis among the disease courses included.

A note on this clonotype: As yet, its antigen is unknown.

Libraries were made from TCR beta cDNA, and they carried unique molecular identifiers. About half a million cDNA molecules were recovered from an input of 1 to 10 million T cells. TCRdb re-derived calls from the PCR reads in MiXCR, one entry per CDR3 protein. The table shows some 700,000 distinct CDR3 sequences, with roughly three fifths occurring only once. The germline V gene encodes CDR1 DFQATT and CDR2 SNEGSKA (reference sequence). Trimming left V 1 base short and J 13 bases short, with 11 bases between. This CDR3 region has 11 residues. Findings of the study overall: Multiple sclerosis patients showed significantly lower normalized Chao1 diversity than controls did. Samples made in the same batch grouped tightly together by F measure. The study found TRBV5-6, TRBV5-1 and TRBV20-1 among five or six TRBV segments more frequent in patients than controls.

The specimen was blood. This receptor was obtained from a girl aged 2 to 9 with multiple sclerosis. The chain is built from TRBV20-1 and TRBJ2-4, with D possibly being TRBD2 (6 bases). The CDR3 loop reads CSARGSGEQYF. The DNA for the CDR3 is TGCAGTGCTAGAGGTTCGGGGGAGCAGTACTTC.